Listed here are 17 T cell receptor beta chains from one sample, sequenced in a study of blood T cell repertoires in COVID-19. Here immunoSEQ multiplex PCR was the method, and the copy in TCRdb shows in-frame clones only, minus some. The sample contains some 190,000 clones, under 80% of which appear only once. Sequences were obtained from PBMCs or T cells enriched from blood (not recorded which). These receptors all stem from a woman aged 45-65 years with acute COVID-19.

The chain has TRBV7-2 and TRBJ1-1, with TRBD1 as a possible D gene (5 bases). Trimming removed 5 bases from V and 4 bases from J, with 14 bases in between. From germline, CDR1 is SGHTA and CDR2 FQGNSA. The CDR3 runs to 14 residues. This chain's CDR3 is CASSPPYGGTEAFF. In DNA, the CDR3 is TGTGCCAGCAGCCCCCCGTACGGGGGCACTGAAGCTTTCTTT.

The rearrangement joins TRBV12-3 or TRBV12-4 to TRBJ1-2; unclear D gene. V shed 2 bases and J shed 4 bases, with 8 bases lying between them. The CDR3 spans 13 residues. The chain's CDR3 is CASSLQAAYGYTF. CDR3 DNA sequence: TGTGCCAGCAGTTTACAGGCTGCCTATGGCTACACCTTC.

V gene TRBV3-1 (or the pseudogene TRBV3-2) combines with J gene TRBJ2-2; 9 nucleotides align to TRBD1. The junction had 7 bases not matched to a gene; V was cut back by 4 bases and J by 7 bases. This CDR3 is 15 amino acids long. The V gene's germline CDR1 is LGHDT and CDR2 YNNKEL (reference sequence). In nucleotides, the CDR3 is TGTGCCAGCAGCCCCCGGGACAGGGCTAGCGGGGAGCTGTTTTTT. It codes for CASSPRDRASGELFF.

J is TRBJ2-5 and V is TRBV18, with 7 bases aligning to TRBD2. This CDR3 comprises 16 residues. CDR1 and CDR2 from the germline V gene are KGHSH and LQKENI. The junction had 9 bases not matched to a gene; V was cut back by 4 bases and J by 1 base. CDR3 nucleotides: TGTGCCAGCTCACACCGGGACTACTTGTCCCAAGAGACCCAGTACTTC. Protein product: CASSHRDYLSQETQYF.

The chain recombines TRBV11-2 with TRBJ2-1, with TRBD2 matching over 9 bases. This CDR3 has 16 residues. CDR1 SGHAT and CDR2 FQNNGV come from the germline V gene. V trimming: 0 bases; J trimming: 6 bases; junction bases outside the gene matches: 6. The CDR3 here is CASSLDRAGGLNEQFF. The CDR3 DNA follows: TGTGCCAGCAGCTTAGATCGAGCGGGGGGTCTCAATGAGCAGTTCTTC.

The chain uses TRBV6-5 and TRBJ2-7; the match to TRBD2 covers 7 bases. The CDR3 runs 14 residues. The V segment lost 6 bases and the J segment 3 bases; nucleotides outside the gene matches: 8. Germline CDR1 reads MNHEY; CDR2 reads SVGAGI. The CDR3 loop is CASRPGGPIYEQYV. CDR3 in DNA: TGTGCCAGCAGGCCGGGGGGACCCATCTACGAGCAGTACGTC.

V gene TRBV5-1 combines with J gene TRBJ2-3, with TRBD2 identical over 10 bases. Germline V gene data show CDR1 as SGHRS and CDR2 as YFSETQ. The CDR3 extends over 16 amino acids. The V and J ends lost 7 bases and 1 base, in that order; junction bases with no gene match: 9. The CDR3 reads CASRLAGEVGTDTQYF. CDR3 bases: TGCGCCAGCCGGCTAGCGGGGGAGGTTGGCACAGATACGCAGTATTTT.

The chain couples TRBV10-1 to TRBJ1-1; D is possibly TRBD1 (5 bases). V lost 4 bases and J 0 bases, leaving 9 bases between the germline ends. From germline, CDR1 is WNHNN and CDR2 SYGVQD (reference sequence). This CDR3 is built from 14 residues. CDR3 in DNA: TGCGCCAGCAGTGTTGGGGCGATGAACACTGAAGCTTTCTTT. Protein: CASSVGAMNTEAFF.

CDR3 in amino acids: CASSFRTGASTDTQYF. The CDR3 DNA sequence: TGTGCCAGCAGCTTCCGGACAGGGGCGAGCACAGATACGCAGTATTTT. The chain is built from TRBV5-6 and TRBJ2-3; 9 nucleotides match TRBD1. The V and J ends lost 2 bases and 0 bases, in that order; junction bases with no gene match: 4. Germline-derived CDR1 and CDR2 are SGHDT and YYEEEE. This CDR3 spans 16 amino acids.

The V and J genes are TRBV7-9 and TRBJ1-1; D is undetermined. The V end was cut by 7 bases, the J end by 5 bases, with 14 bases between. The length of the CDR3 is 13 residues. Germline loops: CDR1 SEHNR, CDR2 FQNEAQ (reference sequence). The CDR3 nucleotides read TGTGCCAGCATGACAAGCTTGGGTACTGAAGCTTTCTTT. Protein sequence: CASMTSLGTEAFF.

This clone was counted once. The rearrangement links TRBV5-5 to TRBJ2-5, with TRBD1 matching 9 bases. J was trimmed by 2 bases and V by 0 bases; bases with no gene match: 5. The CDR3 is made up of 16 amino acids. Germline CDR1 and CDR2: SGHKS and YYEKEE (reference sequence). The CDR3 bases are TGTGCCAGCAGCTTGGCGCCGACAGGGGGACAAGAGACCCAGTACTTC. As protein: CASSLAPTGGQETQYF. Together with reference TRBV5-5 and TRBJ2-5, the CDR3 gives the full variable domain: DAGVTQSPTHLIKTRGQQVTLRCSPISGHKSVSWYQQVLGQGPQFIFQYYEKEERGRGNFPDRFSARQFPNYSSELNVNALLLGDSALYLCASSLAPTGGQETQYFGPGTRLLVL.

The rearrangement joins TRBV19 to TRBJ2-3; the D gene is possibly TRBD2 (7 bases). Germline CDR1 and CDR2: LNHDA and SQIVND (reference sequence). Trimming pared 7 bases from V and 2 bases from J, leaving 16 bases between. This CDR3 has 15 amino acids. CDR3 region: CASTIGGGHTDTQYF. The CDR3 DNA sequence: TGTGCCAGTACCATAGGGGGGGGCCACACAGATACGCAGTATTTT.

The V and J genes are TRBV28 and TRBJ1-2, with TRBD1 as a possible D gene (6 bases). CDR3 length: 13 residues. From germline, CDR1 is MDHEN and CDR2 SYDVKM. The V end was cut by 5 bases, the J end by 8 bases, with 15 bases between. The CDR3 region has the DNA TGTGCCAGCAGTGAACAGGGTCTCTTGGGCTACACCTTC. This translates into CASSEQGLLGYTF.

This clone is a singleton in its sample. The chain uses TRBV6-5 and TRBJ2-7; 9 bases match TRBD1. This CDR3 contains 14 residues. Germline V gene data show CDR1 as MNHEY and CDR2 as SVGAGI. V shed 7 bases, J shed 7 bases, and the junction held 11 bases outside the gene matches. CDR3 in amino acids: CASITGGSLGEQYV. The CDR3 nucleotides are TGTGCCAGCATCACAGGGGGCTCCTTGGGGGAGCAGTACGTC.

This clone appeared a few times. J is TRBJ1-1 and V is TRBV19; D is possibly TRBD1 (6 bases). Germline V gives CDR1 LNHDA, CDR2 SQIVND (reference sequence). Trimming cost V 4 bases and J 1 base, with 13 bases left between them. The CDR3 covers 15 residues. CDR3 sequence (DNA): TGTGCCAGTAGTACTGTCGACAGGTGGAACACTGAAGCTTTCTTT. It codes for CASSTVDRWNTEAFF.

The V call is TRBV5-1, the J call TRBJ1-2, with a tentative D call TRBD1 (5 bases). This CDR3 contains 16 residues. CDR1 is SGHRS and CDR2 is YFSETQ in the germline V gene. V was cut by 2 bases and J by 4 bases, with 18 bases left in between. CDR3 nucleotide sequence: TGCGCCAGCAGCTTTGGGACGGAGGGCTTGCTCTATGGCTACACCTTC. Translated, it gives CASSFGTEGLLYGYTF.

The chain employs TRBV11-2 and TRBJ1-2; D ambiguous. CDR3 length: 13 amino acids. Trimming left V 2 bases short and J 4 bases short, with 8 bases between. Looked up from germline, CDR1 is SGHAT and CDR2 is FQNNGV. The CDR3 loop reads CASSLSGSYGYTF. The CDR3 DNA reads as TGTGCCAGCAGCTTATCTGGGAGCTATGGCTACACCTTC.